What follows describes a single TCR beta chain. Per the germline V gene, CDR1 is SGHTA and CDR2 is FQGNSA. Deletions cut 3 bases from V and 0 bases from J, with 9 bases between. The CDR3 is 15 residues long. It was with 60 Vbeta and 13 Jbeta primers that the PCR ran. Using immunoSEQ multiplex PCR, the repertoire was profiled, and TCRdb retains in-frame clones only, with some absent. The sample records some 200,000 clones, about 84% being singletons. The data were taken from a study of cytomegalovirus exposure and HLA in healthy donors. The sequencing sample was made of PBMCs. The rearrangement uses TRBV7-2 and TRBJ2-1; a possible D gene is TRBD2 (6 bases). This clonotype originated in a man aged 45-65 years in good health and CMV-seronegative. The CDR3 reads CASSFFGSSYNEQFF. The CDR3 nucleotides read TGTGCCAGCAGCTTCTTCGGGAGCTCCTACAATGAGCAGTTCTTC.